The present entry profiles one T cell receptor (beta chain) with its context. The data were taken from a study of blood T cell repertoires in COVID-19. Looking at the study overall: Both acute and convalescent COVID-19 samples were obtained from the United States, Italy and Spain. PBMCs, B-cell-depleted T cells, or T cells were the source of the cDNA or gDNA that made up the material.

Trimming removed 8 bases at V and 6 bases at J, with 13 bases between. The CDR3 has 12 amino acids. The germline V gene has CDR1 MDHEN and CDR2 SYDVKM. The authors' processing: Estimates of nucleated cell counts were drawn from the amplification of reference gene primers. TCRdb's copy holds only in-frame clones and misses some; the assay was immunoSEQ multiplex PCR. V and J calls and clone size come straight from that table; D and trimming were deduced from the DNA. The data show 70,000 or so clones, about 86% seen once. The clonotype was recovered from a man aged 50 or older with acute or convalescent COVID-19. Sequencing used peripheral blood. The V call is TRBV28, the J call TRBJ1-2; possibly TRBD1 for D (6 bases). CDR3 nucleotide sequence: TGTGCCAGCCAGAGAGCAGGGGATGGCTACACCTTC. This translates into CASQRAGDGYTF.